The 3 T cell receptor beta chains presented below share a single source sample, sequenced in a study of CD8+ T cells in alopecia areata. RNA extraction was followed by reverse transcription into cDNA, which acted as the sequencing template. The assay was immunoSEQ multiplex PCR, and TCRdb's table has in-frame clones only and misses some. This table has about 160,000 clones, about 90% appearing once. Sequenced here: CD8+ T cells sorted from blood, sampled at week 0. The source is a human donor with alopecia areata.

This chain joins TRBV25-1 and TRBJ2-5; D remains unclear. This CDR3 contains 14 residues. Germline V gene lookup returns CDR1 MGHDK and CDR2 SYGVNS. V dropped 5 bases and J dropped 2 bases, with 12 bases sitting between them. The DNA of the CDR3 is TGTGCCAGCAGTTCCGTGAATGGACAAGAGACCCAGTACTTC. Translation: CASSSVNGQETQYF.

This chain uses TRBV19 with TRBJ2-7; 7 bases agree with TRBD1. Germline assignment: CDR1 LNHDA and CDR2 SQIVND (reference sequence). The CDR3 has 14 residues. V gave up 6 bases and J gave up 4 bases; unmatched junction bases: 9. The CDR3 spells CASSFLGGKYEQYF. Written as DNA, the CDR3 is TGTGCCAGTAGCTTCTTAGGGGGCAAGTACGAGCAGTACTTC.

This chain joins TRBV7-2 and TRBJ2-7, with 7 nucleotides matching TRBD1. This CDR3 contains 14 residues. With 6 bases clipped from V and 3 bases from J, the junction kept 8 bases outside the gene matches. Germline V gives CDR1 SGHTA, CDR2 FQGNSA. The CDR3 DNA sequence: TGTGCCAGCAGGGACGGGGACAGTTTCTACGAGCAGTACTTC. This sequence encodes CASRDGDSFYEQYF. The full variable domain, its missing parts supplied by reference TRBV7-2 and TRBJ2-7, is GAGVSQSPSNKVTEKGKDVELRCDPISGHTALYWYRQSLGQGLEFLIYFQGNSAPDKSGLPSDRFSAERTGGSVSTLTIQRTQQEDSAVYLCASRDGDSFYEQYFGPGTRLTVT.